The TCR beta chain under discussion was sequenced for a study of glioma-infiltrating T cells after dendritic cell vaccination. V shed 2 bases and J shed 3 bases, with 7 bases lying between them. Germline V lookup: CDR1 SNHLY, CDR2 FYNNEI. CDR3 length: 13 amino acids. Amplification used 60 V beta primers and 13 J beta primers. TCRdb's table, derived via immunoSEQ multiplex PCR, lists solely in-frame clones and lacks some. The table has under 40,000 clones, more than 90% seen once. V gene TRBV2 combines with J gene TRBJ1-2, with D uncertain. The sequence derives from a human donor with glioblastoma. The material sequenced was blood, taken before dendritic cell vaccination. This CDR3 reads CASSETTDYGYTF. CDR3 in DNA: TGTGCCAGCAGTGAAACCACTGACTATGGCTACACCTTC.